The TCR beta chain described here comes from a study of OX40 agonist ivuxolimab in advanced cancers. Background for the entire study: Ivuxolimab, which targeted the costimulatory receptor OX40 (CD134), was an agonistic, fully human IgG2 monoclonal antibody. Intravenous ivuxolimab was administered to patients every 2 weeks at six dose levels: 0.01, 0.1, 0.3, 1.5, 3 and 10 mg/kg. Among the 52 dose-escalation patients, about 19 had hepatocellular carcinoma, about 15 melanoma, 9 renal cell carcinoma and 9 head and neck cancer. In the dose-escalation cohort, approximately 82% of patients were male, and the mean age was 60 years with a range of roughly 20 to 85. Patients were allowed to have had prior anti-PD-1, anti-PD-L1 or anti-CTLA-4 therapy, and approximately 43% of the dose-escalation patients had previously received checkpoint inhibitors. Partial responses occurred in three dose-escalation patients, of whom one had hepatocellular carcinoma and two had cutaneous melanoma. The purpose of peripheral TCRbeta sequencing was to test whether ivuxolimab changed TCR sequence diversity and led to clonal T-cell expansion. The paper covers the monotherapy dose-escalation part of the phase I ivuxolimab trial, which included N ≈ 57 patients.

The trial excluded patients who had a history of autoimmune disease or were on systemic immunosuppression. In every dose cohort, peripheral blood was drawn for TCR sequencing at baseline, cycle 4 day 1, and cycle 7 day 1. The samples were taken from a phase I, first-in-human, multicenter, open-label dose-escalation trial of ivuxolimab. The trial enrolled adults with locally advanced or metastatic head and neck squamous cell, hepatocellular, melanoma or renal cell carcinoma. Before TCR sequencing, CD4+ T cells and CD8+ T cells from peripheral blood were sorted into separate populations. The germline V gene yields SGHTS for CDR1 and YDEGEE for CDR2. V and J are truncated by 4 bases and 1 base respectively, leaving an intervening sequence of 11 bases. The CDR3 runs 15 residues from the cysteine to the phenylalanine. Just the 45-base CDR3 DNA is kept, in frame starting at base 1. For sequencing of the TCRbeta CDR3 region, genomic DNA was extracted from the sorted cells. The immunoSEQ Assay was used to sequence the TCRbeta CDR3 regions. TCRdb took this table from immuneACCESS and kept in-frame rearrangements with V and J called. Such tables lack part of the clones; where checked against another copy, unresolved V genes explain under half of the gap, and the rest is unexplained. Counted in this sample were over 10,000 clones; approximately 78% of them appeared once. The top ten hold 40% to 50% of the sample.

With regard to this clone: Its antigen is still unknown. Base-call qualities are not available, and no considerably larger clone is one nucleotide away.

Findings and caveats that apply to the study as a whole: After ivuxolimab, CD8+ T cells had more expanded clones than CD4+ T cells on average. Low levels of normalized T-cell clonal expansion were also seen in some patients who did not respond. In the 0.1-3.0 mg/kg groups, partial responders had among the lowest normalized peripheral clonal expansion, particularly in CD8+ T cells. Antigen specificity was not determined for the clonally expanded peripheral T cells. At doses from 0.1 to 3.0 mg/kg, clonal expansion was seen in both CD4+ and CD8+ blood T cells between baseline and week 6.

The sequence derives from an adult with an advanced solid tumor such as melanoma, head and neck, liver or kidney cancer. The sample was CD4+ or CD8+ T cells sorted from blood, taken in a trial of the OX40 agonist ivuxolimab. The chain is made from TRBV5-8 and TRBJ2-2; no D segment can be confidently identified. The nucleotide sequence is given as TGTGCCAGCAGCCTGGACGGCCAGAACACCGGGGAGCTGTTTTTT. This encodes CASSLDGQNTGELFF.